This T cell receptor beta chain was captured in a study of CD8 T cells in ankylosing spondylitis. Trimming removed 0 bases from V and 3 bases from J, with 7 bases in between. CDR1 is MGHRA, CDR2 YSYEKL, per germline. CDR3 length: 14 residues. Libraries of TCR beta came from quantitative 5'-RACE with molecular barcodes. TCRdb used MiXCR to reprocess the 5' RACE reads, holding one entry per CDR3 protein. Of around 340,000 distinct CDR3 sequences listed, about 20% are singletons. Of note for this clonotype: No antigen is known for it.

Overall study results and limits: What seemed typical of ankylosing spondylitis blood was a TCR beta motif built from eight highly homologous variants.

The source of this sequence is a male donor with ankylosing spondylitis or in good health (not recorded which). V gene TRBV4-1 combines with J gene TRBJ2-3, with D possibly being TRBD2 (6 bases). Sequences were obtained from blood, either unsorted or a sorted T cell fraction (not recorded which). The CDR3 sequence is CASSQEGGTDTQYF. In DNA, the CDR3 is TGCGCCAGCAGCCAAGAGGGGGGAACAGATACGCAGTATTTT.